Shown below are 10 T cell receptor beta chains from a single sample sequenced in a study of blood T cell repertoires in COVID-19. TCRdb keeps only in-frame clones here, not all; method: immunoSEQ multiplex PCR. The data contain around 190,000 clones, around 83% of them seen just once; the ten biggest clones take up about 3.3%. Sequenced input: PBMCs or T cells enriched from blood (not recorded which). The receptors stem from a woman in her twenties or thirties who had been exposed to COVID-19.

This clone was seen a handful of times. This chain connects TRBV2 to TRBJ1-1; D is undetermined. There are 12 residues in the CDR3. Trimming removed 5 bases from V and 3 bases from J, with 7 bases in between. CDR1 is SNHLY and CDR2 is FYNNEI in the germline V gene. The CDR3 here is CASSLFDTEAFF. Here the CDR3 DNA reads TGTGCCAGCAGTTTATTCGACACTGAAGCTTTCTTT.

This clone was observed a few times. This rearrangement joins TRBV11-2 to TRBJ1-5; 9 bases align to TRBD1. Germline CDR1 SGHAT, CDR2 FQNNGV. The CDR3 is made up of 16 amino acids. The trim removed 0 bases at V and 7 bases at J, leaving 7 bases unmatched. Written as DNA, the CDR3 is TGTGCCAGCAGCTTAGATACCCCCGGGACAGGGCAGCCCCAGCATTTT. Protein sequence: CASSLDTPGTGQPQHF.

The chain has TRBV7-2 and TRBJ1-1; D not certain. Germline CDR1 and CDR2: SGHTA and FQGNSA. This CDR3 is built from 14 residues. V shed 1 base and J shed 10 bases, with 16 bases lying between them. DNA of the CDR3: TGTGCCAGCAGCTTAGATATCGGCTTCCGAGGAGCTTTCTTT. This sequence encodes CASSLDIGFRGAFF.

The CDR3 protein is CASRHGGSNYGYTF. CDR3 DNA: TGTGCCAGTAGGCACGGGGGGTCGAACTATGGCTACACCTTC. The chain employs TRBV19 and TRBJ1-2; D might be TRBD1 (5 bases). Trimming removed 6 bases from V and 2 bases from J, with 13 bases in between. The CDR3 has 14 residues. The V gene's germline CDR1 is LNHDA and CDR2 SQIVND (reference sequence).

This chain links TRBV6-5 with TRBJ1-1, with D unresolved. The V gene lost 6 bases and the J gene lost 5 bases, with 10 bases spanning the gap. CDR1 and CDR2 (germline): MNHEY, SVGAGI. The CDR3 is 12 residues long. CDR3 protein: CASSFPGTEAFF. As DNA, the CDR3 is TGTGCCAGCAGCTTTCCGGGGACTGAAGCTTTCTTT.

As concerns this clone: The sample contains more than one DNA sequence encoding this CDR3. The chain uses TRBV7-9 and TRBJ2-3, with D unclear. The germline V gene has CDR1 SEHNR and CDR2 FQNEAQ (reference sequence). This CDR3 is 13 amino acids long. V was trimmed by 4 bases and J by 0 bases, leaving 5 bases between them. This chain's CDR3 is CASSSTSTDTQYF. In DNA, the CDR3 is TGTGCCAGCAGCTCCACTAGCACAGATACGCAGTATTTT.

The chain recombines TRBV27 with TRBJ2-1; 10 positions match TRBD2. This CDR3 spans 15 amino acids. The germline CDR1 and CDR2 sequences are MNHEY and SMNVEV (reference sequence). Trimming took 6 bases from V and 6 from J; bases not matched to a gene: 8. The chain's CDR3 is CASSTSGGAGNEQFF. In DNA form, the CDR3 reads TGTGCCAGCAGCACCAGCGGGGGGGCGGGCAATGAGCAGTTCTTC.

The chain joins TRBV9 to TRBJ1-4, with 7 bases identical to TRBD1. The CDR3 contains 14 residues. With 2 bases clipped from V and 3 bases from J, the junction kept 1 base outside the gene matches. The germline V gene encodes CDR1 SGDLS and CDR2 YYNGEE. The CDR3 bases are TGTGCCAGCAGCGTCGGGACAGCTAATGAAAAACTGTTTTTT. Amino acid sequence: CASSVGTANEKLFF.

This sequence joins TRBV2 and TRBJ1-4, with TRBD1 as a possible D gene (6 bases). V lost 4 bases, J lost 8 bases, and 11 bases lay in between. Germline CDR1 is SNHLY and CDR2 is FYNNEI. The CDR3 totals 13 residues. CDR3 region: CASSGTGQEKLFF. The CDR3 DNA reads TGTGCCAGCAGTGGTACAGGGCAGGAAAAACTGTTTTTT.

This clone was found many times. The V and J genes are TRBV3-1 (or the pseudogene TRBV3-2) and TRBJ1-2, with D possibly matching TRBD1 (5 bases). Germline V CDR1 and CDR2: LGHDT, YNNKEL (reference sequence). The CDR3 sequence is 15 residues long. V gave up 0 bases and J gave up 7 bases, with 15 bases separating them. The DNA for the CDR3 is TGTGCCAGCAGCCAAGACCGTAAGGGGAGGTCTGGCTACACCTTC. Amino acids: CASSQDRKGRSGYTF.